This T cell receptor beta chain is from a study of shared clonotypes between healthy human individuals. Turning to this clone: The antigen remains undetermined. The same CDR3 also results from other DNA sequences found in this sample.

For sorted subsets, about 190 ng DNA per replicate equaled roughly 30,000 T cell genomes. Measured with immunoSEQ multiplex PCR; TCRdb has only the in-frame clones, and not every one. The sample gives about 2,100,000 clones, about 93% of which show up once; around 1.7% is in the top ten. There are 13 residues in the CDR3. Trimming pared 3 bases from V and 6 bases from J, leaving 9 bases between. Germline CDR1 SGDLS, CDR2 YYNGEE. Naive CD8 cells lacked CD45RO, underwent positive selection for CCR7 and left out terminally differentiated effector memory CD45RA+ cells. Whole-study findings and limits: The rarefaction results pointed to incomplete sorted-subset sequencing despite large depth.

The sequenced material came from naive CD8+ T cells from PBMCs. This chain links TRBV9 with TRBJ2-2, with D unresolved. The sequence was obtained from a young man in good health. Some clones in this sample may be carry-over from other donors' samples. The CDR3 region is CASSGLGPGELFF. The CDR3 DNA reads as TGTGCCAGCAGCGGGTTGGGCCCCGGGGAGCTGTTTTTT.